This T cell receptor beta chain was profiled in a study of blood T cell repertoires in COVID-19. Turning to the study itself: Specimens from acute and convalescent COVID-19 originated in the United States, Italy and Spain. Sources were T cells, B-cell-depleted T cells, or PBMCs; the material itself was cDNA or gDNA.

CDR1 and CDR2 from the germline V gene are SGHAT and FQNNGV. J lost 6 bases, V lost 2 bases, and 2 bases had no gene match. The CDR3 contains 15 residues. Authors' processing steps: Estimated nucleated cell counts came from reference gene primer amplification. Libraries were prepared by immunoSEQ multiplex PCR; TCRdb keeps only in-frame clonotypes and omits some of them. V and J calls and clone size are copied from that table; D and trimming were computed from the DNA. The sample lists roughly 150,000 clones, around 89% occurring once. The sequenced sample consisted of peripheral blood. This TCR was recovered from a woman in her thirties or forties with acute or convalescent COVID-19. The chain employs TRBV11-2 and TRBJ2-2; 11 nucleotides align to TRBD2. The CDR3 loop reads CASSLIAGGPGELFF. CDR3 sequence (DNA): TGTGCCAGCAGCTTAATAGCGGGAGGGCCCGGGGAGCTGTTTTTT.